Shown below are 29 T cell receptor beta chains from a single sample sequenced in a study of control samples from healthy donors and cancer patients. The table came from immunoSEQ multiplex PCR; TCRdb's copy has only in-frame clones and leaves some out. The table includes some 220,000 clones, roughly 94% detected once. The sequenced material came from blood. The receptors shown here come from a man aged 50-59 years in good health.

The chain links TRBV6-5 to TRBJ2-7; the match to TRBD1 covers 10 bases. This CDR3 is 13 amino acids long. In germline, CDR1 is MNHEY, CDR2 SVGAGI. J was trimmed by 6 bases and V by 10 bases; bases with no gene match: 9. CDR3 loop: CAIRLGQGGEQYF. As DNA, the CDR3 is TGTGCCATCCGTCTCGGACAGGGGGGCGAGCAGTACTTC.

The chain links TRBV5-1 to TRBJ2-6; 7 nucleotides line up with TRBD1. Germline V CDR1 and CDR2: SGHRS, YFSETQ. CDR3 length equals 15 residues. V was clipped by 4 bases and J by 2 bases; unmatched bases: 3. The CDR3 DNA follows: TGCGCCAGCAGCCCAGACAGGGCTGGGGCCAACGTCCTGACTTTC. Its protein is CASSPDRAGANVLTF.

This clone was seen more than once but under ten times. CDR3 protein: CASSLEGARSPLHF. The CDR3 DNA reads as TGTGCCAGCAGCTTAGAAGGGGCGCGTTCACCCCTCCACTTT. The J gene is TRBJ1-6, the V gene TRBV7-9; possible D gene TRBD1, 5 bases. The ends were cut back, 1 base at V and 9 bases at J, with 10 bases in the middle. CDR1 is SEHNR, CDR2 FQNEAQ, per germline (reference sequence). CDR3 length: 14 amino acids.

The genes are TRBV24-1 and TRBJ2-5, with 11 bases fitting TRBD2. The CDR3 is 16 amino acids. The ends lost 9 bases at V and 5 bases at J; junction bases unmatched: 13. Germline-derived CDR1 and CDR2 are KGHDR and SFDVKD. CDR3 coding DNA: TGTGCCACCGGGACCCTTAGCGGGGGGGCCCGGGAGACCCAGTACTTC. Protein product: CATGTLSGGARETQYF.

The chain links TRBV18 to TRBJ2-1, with 11 bases lining up with TRBD1. There are 15 residues in the CDR3. V dropped 1 base and J dropped 10; count of bases not matched to a gene: 6. Germline lookup yields CDR1 KGHSH and CDR2 LQKENI. The CDR3 DNA sequence: TGTGCCAGCTCACCACGTCCCGGACAGGGGGCCGAGCAGTTCTTC. Its protein product is CASSPRPGQGAEQFF.

This chain uses TRBV29-1 with TRBJ1-2; D not resolved. The CDR3 is made up of 12 amino acids. V was pared by 4 bases and J by 8 bases, with 14 bases between. Germline CDR1 is SQVTM and CDR2 is ANQGSEA. CDR3 nucleotides: TGCAGCGTTGTGTCAGGAGCGGGCGGCTACACCTTC. Translating gives CSVVSGAGGYTF.

The chain has TRBV28 and TRBJ2-3, with 7 bases matching TRBD2. V shed 5 bases and J 2 bases; nucleotides not matched to a gene: 4. The CDR3 loop spans 14 amino acids. Germline-derived CDR1 and CDR2 are MDHEN and SYDVKM. CDR3 nucleotides: TGTGCCAGCAGTGGCGGGGGTTACACAGATACGCAGTATTTT. Its protein product is CASSGGGYTDTQYF. The full variable domain, its missing parts supplied by reference TRBV28 and TRBJ2-3, is DVKVTQSSRYLVKRTGEKVFLECVQDMDHENMFWYRQDPGLGLRLIYFSYDVKMKEKGDIPEGYSVSREKKERFSLILESASTNQTSMYLCASSGGGYTDTQYFGPGTRLTVL.

The chain uses TRBV27 and TRBJ2-2; 8 nucleotides match TRBD2. The CDR3 is 14 amino acids. J lost 3 bases, V lost 4 bases, and 1 base had no gene match. In germline, CDR1 is MNHEY, CDR2 SMNVEV (reference sequence). This CDR3 is CASSSGGDTGELFF. CDR3 DNA sequence: TGTGCCAGCAGTTCCGGGGGGGACACCGGGGAGCTGTTTTTT.

This chain connects TRBV5-1 to TRBJ1-2; D uncertain. This CDR3 has 14 amino acids. Trimming took 1 base from V and 0 from J, leaving 7 bases between them. Germline lookup yields CDR1 SGHRS and CDR2 YFSETQ. The DNA of the CDR3 is TGCGCCAGCAGCTTGACCAGCTCTAACTATGGCTACACCTTC. It yields the protein CASSLTSSNYGYTF.

The chain links TRBV18 to TRBJ2-2, with D possibly TRBD2 on 5 matching bases. The CDR3 extends over 16 amino acids. Germline CDR1 reads KGHSH; CDR2 reads LQKENI. Trimming stripped 0 bases from V and 6 bases from J, with 14 bases between. CDR3 sequence reads: CASSPPNPGMPGELFF. The CDR3 coding sequence is TGTGCCAGCTCACCACCGAATCCGGGGATGCCCGGGGAGCTGTTTTTT.

This sequence joins TRBV6-1 and TRBJ1-4; TRBD1 aligns across 10 bases. Per the germline V gene, CDR1 is MNHNS and CDR2 is SASEGT. The CDR3 extends over 15 amino acids. Unmatched junction bases numbered 5, after V lost 2 bases and J lost 8 bases. CDR3 nucleotide sequence: TGTGCCAGCAGTGAATTCGGGACAGGGGTAGAAAAACTGTTTTTT. Residues: CASSEFGTGVEKLFF.

The chain carries TRBV5-4 and TRBJ1-1; possibly TRBD1 for D (6 bases). Trimming took 0 bases from V and 6 from J, leaving 21 bases between them. Looked up from germline, CDR1 is SGHNT and CDR2 is YYREEE (reference sequence). This CDR3 comprises 17 residues. CDR3 residues: CASSLGLSGGRTAEAFF. CDR3 DNA: TGTGCCAGCAGCTTGGGACTTTCGGGGGGGCGCACCGCTGAAGCTTTCTTT. The variable domain in full, with the rest retrieved from reference TRBV5-4 and TRBJ1-1, is ETGVTQSPTHLIKTRGQQVTLRCSSQSGHNTVSWYQQALGQGPQFIFQYYREEENGRGNFPPRFSGLQFPNYSSELNVNALELDDSALYLCASSLGLSGGRTAEAFFGQGTRLTVV.

The CDR3 protein is CASSQVIQPGELFF. For the CDR3, the DNA is TGTGCCAGCAGCCAAGTCATCCAACCCGGGGAGCTGTTTTTT. This chain connects TRBV3-1 (or the pseudogene TRBV3-2) to TRBJ2-2; D gene unclear. This CDR3 has 14 residues. Trimming left V 1 base short and J 6 bases short, with 9 bases between. The germline gives CDR1 LGHDT, CDR2 YNNKEL (reference sequence).

The rearrangement links TRBV5-1 to TRBJ1-6, with 9 bases aligning to TRBD1. From germline, CDR1 is SGHRS and CDR2 YFSETQ. The CDR3 runs 16 residues. The V gene end was trimmed by 1 base and the J gene end by 3 bases; junction bases not matched to a gene: 2. CDR3 amino acids: CASSLLGQGYNSPLHF. The CDR3 bases are TGCGCCAGCAGCTTGTTGGGACAGGGCTATAATTCACCCCTCCACTTT. The entire variable domain, with the rest obtained from reference TRBV5-1 and TRBJ1-6, is as follows: KAGVTQTPRYLIKTRGQQVTLSCSPISGHRSVSWYQQTPGQGLQFLFEYFSETQRNKGNFPGRFSGRQFSNSRSEMNVSTLELGDSALYLCASSLLGQGYNSPLHFGNGTRLTVT.

The chain carries TRBV7-9 and TRBJ1-4; D unresolved. The V gene's germline CDR1 is SEHNR and CDR2 FQNEAQ (reference sequence). This CDR3 region has 15 residues. The ends were cut back, 1 base at V and 4 bases at J, with 10 bases in the middle. CDR3 in DNA: TGTGCCAGCAGCTTAGTAGCAGCTTTTAATGAAAAACTGTTTTTT. Amino acids: CASSLVAAFNEKLFF.

The genes are TRBV6-5 and TRBJ1-1; D gene uncertain. Looked up from germline, CDR1 is MNHEY and CDR2 is SVGAGI. The CDR3 has 11 residues. Trimming pared 2 bases from V and 9 bases from J, leaving 7 bases between. The CDR3 here is CASSYVGKAFF. Here the CDR3 DNA reads TGTGCCAGCAGTTACGTGGGAAAAGCTTTCTTT.

The gene calls are TRBV5-1 and TRBJ2-5, with 9 positions matching TRBD1. Trimming took 4 bases from V and 5 from J; bases not matched to a gene: 3. Germline CDR1 SGHRS, CDR2 YFSETQ. The CDR3 is made up of 13 amino acids. Here the CDR3 reads CASSKDRGETQYF. DNA of the CDR3: TGCGCCAGCAGCAAGGACAGGGGCGAGACCCAGTACTTC.

This chain joins TRBV10-3 and TRBJ1-2; D is perhaps TRBD1 (6 bases). Trimming shortened V by 4 bases and J by 3 bases, and 18 bases separated the two germline ends. This CDR3 is built from 16 residues. CDR1 and CDR2 from the germline V gene are ENHRY and SYGVKD. CDR3 nucleotide sequence: TGTGCCATCAGTGCCCTACAATCGACAGGAGACTATGGCTACACCTTC. Its translation is CAISALQSTGDYGYTF.

Of note for this clone: Distinct nucleotide sequences in the sample also encode this CDR3. The V gene is TRBV15, the J gene TRBJ1-3; the D is unclear. The CDR3 is made up of 13 amino acids. V lost 1 base and J lost 2, with 3 bases in between. The germline V gene encodes CDR1 LNHNV and CDR2 YYDKDF (reference sequence). The CDR3 spells CATSRAAGNTIYF. The DNA of the CDR3 is TGTGCCACCAGCAGAGCCGCTGGAAACACCATATATTTT. Filled out from reference TRBV15 and TRBJ1-3, the complete variable domain reads DAMVIQNPRYQVTQFGKPVTLSCSQTLNHNVMYWYQQKSSQAPKLLFHYYDKDFNNEADTPDNFQSRRPNTSFCFLDIRSPGLGDTAMYLCATSRAAGNTIYFGEGSWLTVV.

V and J are TRBV9 and TRBJ2-7; D possibly corresponds to TRBD2 (6 bases). V lost 0 bases to trimming and J lost 3 bases, with 10 bases between them. Germline lookup yields CDR1 SGDLS and CDR2 YYNGEE. This CDR3 is built from 14 residues. The CDR3 loop is CASSVVDSGYEQYF. Written as DNA, the CDR3 is TGTGCCAGCAGCGTAGTGGATAGCGGCTACGAGCAGTACTTC. The full variable domain, with the rest looked up from reference TRBV9 and TRBJ2-7, is DSGVTQTPKHLITATGQRVTLRCSPRSGDLSVYWYQQSLDQGLQFLIQYYNGEERAKGNILERFSAQQFPDLHSELNLSSLELGDSALYFCASSVVDSGYEQYFGPGTRLTVT.

The chain combines TRBV11-2 with TRBJ1-1, with D possibly TRBD1 on 5 matching bases. Trimming left V 4 bases short and J 4 bases short, with 13 bases between. Germline V gene lookup returns CDR1 SGHAT and CDR2 FQNNGV. The CDR3 contains 14 residues. The CDR3 sequence is CASSWGGRGTEAFF. The CDR3 DNA reads TGTGCCAGCAGCTGGGGCGGGCGGGGCACTGAAGCTTTCTTT.

This chain uses TRBV28 with TRBJ1-6; D is possibly TRBD1 (5 bases). This CDR3 is built from 15 residues. Trimming removed 8 bases from V and 9 bases from J, with 20 bases in between. The germline V gene has CDR1 MDHEN and CDR2 SYDVKM. The CDR3 DNA reads TGTGCCAGCGATGTCGGCGGGGGATCGAGTTCACCCCTCCACTTT. Translation: CASDVGGGSSSPLHF.

This clone was observed once. The chain combines TRBV6-5 with TRBJ1-4; possible D gene TRBD1, 5 bases. Trimming stripped 6 bases from V and 3 bases from J, with 14 bases between. Germline V gene data show CDR1 as MNHEY and CDR2 as SVGAGI. CDR3 length: 15 amino acids. Here the CDR3 reads CASRLQEWSNEKLFF. For the CDR3, the DNA is TGTGCCAGCAGATTACAGGAATGGTCTAATGAAAAACTGTTTTTT.

The chain has TRBV6-5 and TRBJ2-7, with D possibly being TRBD1 (6 bases). From germline, CDR1 is MNHEY and CDR2 SVGAGI. There are 13 residues in the CDR3. The germline V and J ends were trimmed by 6 bases and 4 bases, with 13 bases remaining between them. DNA of the CDR3: TGTGCCAGCAGCCGGGGCCAGGGGTACGAGCAGTACTTC. Translating it yields CASSRGQGYEQYF.

The rearrangement links TRBV24-1 to TRBJ1-2; a possible D gene is TRBD1 (6 bases). Germline V CDR1 and CDR2: KGHDR, SFDVKD. CDR3 size: 14 residues. The V end lost 3 bases, the J end lost 8 bases, and 15 bases lay between the germline ends. Here the CDR3 DNA reads TGTGCCACCAGTGATCCAGGCAGGGGTTACGGCTACACCTTC. Translated, it gives CATSDPGRGYGYTF.

This rearrangement joins TRBV27 to TRBJ2-4, with 8 nucleotides matching TRBD1. This CDR3 contains 15 residues. Germline V lookup: CDR1 MNHEY, CDR2 SMNVEV (reference sequence). Trimming cost V 5 bases and J 6 bases; bases outside gene matches: 9. DNA for the CDR3: TGTGCCAGCAGTGTGGGAGGAGACAGGGGAAACATTCAGTACTTC. Amino acids: CASSVGGDRGNIQYF.

The chain has TRBV2 and TRBJ1-3; 7 bases are shared with TRBD1. The CDR3 has 16 residues. The germline V gene has CDR1 SNHLY and CDR2 FYNNEI. Germline trimming cut 5 bases from V and 1 base from J; bases unmatched to any gene: 8. The CDR3 sequence: CASSLQGIRSGNTIYF. As DNA, the CDR3 is TGTGCCAGCAGTTTACAGGGGATTAGGTCTGGAAACACCATATATTTT.

The chain couples TRBV4-1 to TRBJ1-3; D unresolved. Trimming shortened V by 4 bases and J by 9 bases, and 28 bases separated the two germline ends. The CDR3 consists of 18 residues. Germline V gene lookup returns CDR1 MGHRA and CDR2 YSYEKL. CDR3 sequence: CASSLREREGSTHGTIYF. CDR3 DNA sequence: TGCGCCAGCAGCCTAAGGGAGAGAGAGGGAAGTACCCATGGCACCATATATTTT.

The gene calls are TRBV6-1 and TRBJ1-1; a possible D gene is TRBD1 (6 bases). The germline CDR1 and CDR2 sequences are MNHNS and SASEGT. The V and J ends lost 2 bases and 8 bases respectively, with 12 bases between them. This CDR3 is built from 13 residues. The CDR3 DNA follows: TGTGCCAGCAGTGAATGGGGGGCTGAGGAAGCTTTCTTT. Protein product: CASSEWGAEEAFF.